Each of the 27 T cell receptor beta chains below was sequenced from the same sample in a study of CD8 T cells in Susac syndrome (dated by TCRdb to the late 2010s). The library relied on the immunoSEQ multiplex PCR assay. RNA was extracted with the RNeasy kit and roughly 0.45 to 1 ug was reverse transcribed using random hexamers. The raw public reads went through TCRdb reprocessing: fastp at Q25, MiXCR clone calling, in-frame beta chains kept. Duplicate CDR3 protein sequences are folded into a single record with the most common DNA and genes. The sample profile shows about 150,000 distinct CDR3 sequences; approximately 95% of them were found once. The ten most abundant clones make up 0.065% to 0.095% of the sample. Sequenced input: CD4+ T cells from PBMCs. The receptor set was obtained from a human donor with Susac syndrome.

This clonotype was recorded only once. The rearrangement joins TRBV29-1 to TRBJ2-1; D ambiguous. V was trimmed by 4 bases and J by 3 bases, leaving 4 bases between them. Germline-derived CDR1 and CDR2 are SQVTM and ANQGSEA. The CDR3 is 11 residues long. The CDR3 nucleotides are TGCAGCGTTGTGGGCTACAATGAGCAGTTCTTC. Amino acids: CSVVGYNEQFF.

As DNA, the CDR3 is TGTGCTAGTGGTTTTGAAGGGGAAGCTTTCTTT. Translation gives CASGFEGEAFF. The V gene is TRBV12-5, the J gene TRBJ1-1; D gene ambiguous. Looked up from germline, CDR1 is LGHNT and CDR2 is FRNRAP. The ends were cut back, 3 bases at V and 8 bases at J, with 7 bases in the middle. This CDR3 spans 11 amino acids.

The chain is built from TRBV18 and TRBJ1-5; TRBD1 matches at 8 bases. Germline CDR1 KGHSH, CDR2 LQKENI. The V segment lost 6 bases and the J segment 1 base; nucleotides outside the gene matches: 8. The CDR3 consists of 16 residues. CDR3 DNA: TGTGCCAGCTCCCCGATTGACAGGGGCAGCAATCAGCCCCAGCATTTT. Translation: CASSPIDRGSNQPQHF.

The CDR3 DNA sequence: TGTGCCAGCAGTGATTTCGACACCGGGGAGCTGTTTTTT. This codes for CASSDFDTGELFF. The chain is built from TRBV25-1 and TRBJ2-2, with unresolved D. Germline CDR1 and CDR2: MGHDK and SYGVNS. CDR3 length: 13 amino acids. V was pared by 3 bases and J by 3 bases, with 5 bases between.

The V call is TRBV20-1, the J call TRBJ1-2, with D perhaps TRBD1 (5 bases). V lost 3 bases and J 11 bases, leaving 10 bases between the germline ends. This CDR3 has 10 amino acids. Germline CDR1 and CDR2: DFQATT and SNEGSKA (reference sequence). The CDR3 sequence is CSASGGDYTF. CDR3 nucleotides: TGCAGTGCTAGCGGGGGGGATTACACCTTC.

The J gene is TRBJ2-3, the V gene TRBV29-1, with TRBD2 matching over 11 bases. The CDR3 sequence is 16 residues long. Germline CDR1 is SQVTM and CDR2 is ANQGSEA. The V segment lost 3 bases and the J segment 0 bases; nucleotides outside the gene matches: 5. The CDR3 region has the DNA TGCAGCGTTGACACTAGCGGGGGATGGAGCACAGATACGCAGTATTTT. Translation gives CSVDTSGGWSTDTQYF.

This sequence joins TRBV16 and TRBJ2-2, with D perhaps matching TRBD1 (5 bases). The germline V gene encodes CDR1 KGHSY and CDR2 FQNENV. The CDR3 totals 15 residues. The V end was cut by 4 bases, the J end by 0 bases, with 9 bases between. This CDR3 reads CASSPRAANTGELFF. CDR3 DNA sequence: TGTGCCAGCAGCCCCAGGGCGGCGAACACCGGGGAGCTGTTTTTT.

This sequence joins TRBV28 and TRBJ1-2, with 7 bases aligning to TRBD1. CDR1 and CDR2 (germline): MDHEN, SYDVKM. The CDR3 sequence is 17 residues long. V shed 2 bases and J 4 bases; nucleotides not matched to a gene: 13. CDR3 sequence (DNA): TGTGCCAGCAGTTTAGACAGGGCTCCATCACCACGCTATGGCTACACCTTC. It codes for CASSLDRAPSPRYGYTF.

The rearrangement links TRBV12-3 or TRBV12-4 to TRBJ2-1; D is uncertain. This CDR3 region has 11 residues. Trimming left V 3 bases short and J 8 bases short, with 5 bases between. The CDR3 nucleotides are TGTGCCAGCAGTTTTGGGTATGAGCAGTTCTTC. Protein sequence: CASSFGYEQFF.

This clonotype was recorded only once. This rearrangement joins TRBV9 to TRBJ2-2; weak D call: TRBD1 (7 bases). This CDR3 spans 16 amino acids. V was clipped by 4 bases and J by 5 bases, with 18 bases between them. The germline CDR1 and CDR2 sequences are SGDLS and YYNGEE. CDR3 region: CASSLKPGGQTGELFF. CDR3 in DNA: TGTGCCAGCAGCCTCAAGCCCGGGGGACAGACCGGGGAGCTGTTTTTT.

V gene TRBV19 combines with J gene TRBJ1-2; D might be TRBD1 (6 bases). The CDR3 consists of 14 residues. V lost 3 bases and J 6 bases, leaving 14 bases between the germline ends. Germline V CDR1 and CDR2: LNHDA, SQIVND (reference sequence). CDR3 sequence: CASSIGTILHGYTF. Written as DNA, the CDR3 is TGTGCCAGTAGTATTGGGACAATTCTCCATGGCTACACCTTC.

This clonotype was detected once. CDR3 DNA sequence: TGTGCCAGCACCTACGGTAGCGGGAAGGGGGAGACCCAGTACTTC. This sequence encodes CASTYGSGKGETQYF. This chain uses TRBV28 with TRBJ2-5, with TRBD2 identical over 8 bases. J was trimmed by 5 bases and V by 7 bases; bases with no gene match: 12. The CDR3 length is 15 residues. Germline CDR1 MDHEN, CDR2 SYDVKM.

The V gene is TRBV7-6, the J gene TRBJ1-2; D remains unclear. Per the germline V gene, CDR1 is SGHVS and CDR2 is FNYEAQ. The V end was cut by 4 bases, the J end by 10 bases, with 13 bases between. The CDR3 contains 12 residues. Written as DNA, the CDR3 is TGTGCCAGCAGCTCGACCAATCCAAACTACACCTTC. This encodes CASSSTNPNYTF. Using reference TRBV7-6 and TRBJ1-2 for the parts outside the CDR3, the full variable domain is GAGVSQSPRYKVTKRGQDVALRCDPISGHVSLYWYRQALGQGPEFLTYFNYEAQQDKSGLPNDRFSAERPEGSISTLTIQRTEQRDSAMYRCASSSTNPNYTFGSGTRLTVV.

The J gene is TRBJ2-5, the V gene TRBV3-1; a weak D match, TRBD1 (8 bases). Germline V gene data show CDR1 as LGHDT and CDR2 as YNNKEL (reference sequence). This CDR3 has 13 residues. V dropped 8 bases and J dropped 5 bases, with 15 bases sitting between them. The CDR3 nucleotides read TGTGCCAGCGGGGTACAGGGGGGGGAGACCCAGTACTTC. This encodes CASGVQGGETQYF.

The genes are TRBV6-1 and TRBJ2-1, with 8 bases matching TRBD2. In germline, CDR1 is MNHNS, CDR2 SASEGT. With 5 bases clipped from V and 6 bases from J, the junction kept 6 bases outside the gene matches. The CDR3 consists of 14 residues. The CDR3 DNA reads TGTGCCAGCAGTTCGCAGCGGGGGATCAATGAGCAGTTCTTC. Its translation: CASSSQRGINEQFF.

This clonotype was detected once. The genes are TRBV20-1 and TRBJ2-7; 7 positions match TRBD1. With 7 bases clipped from V and 0 bases from J, the junction kept 6 bases outside the gene matches. The CDR3 contains 13 residues. Germline-derived CDR1 and CDR2 are DFQATT and SNEGSKA (reference sequence). In DNA form, the CDR3 reads TGCAGTGGGGCAGGGGGAAGCTCCTACGAGCAGTACTTC. It yields the protein CSGAGGSSYEQYF.

The gene calls are TRBV7-9 and TRBJ2-5; D uncertain. Trimming cost V 4 bases and J 3 bases, with 21 bases left between them. Germline V gene lookup returns CDR1 SEHNR and CDR2 FQNEAQ (reference sequence). The CDR3 loop spans 17 amino acids. CDR3: CASSSPTIREAKETQYF. CDR3 DNA: TGTGCCAGCAGCTCCCCGACCATTAGAGAAGCGAAAGAGACCCAGTACTTC. Variable domain in full (rest from reference TRBV7-9 and TRBJ2-5): DTGVSQNPRHKITKRGQNVTFRCDPISEHNRLYWYRQTLGQGPEFLTYFQNEAQLEKSRLLSDRFSAERPKGSFSTLEIQRTEQGDSAMYLCASSSPTIREAKETQYFGPGTRLLVL.

The V gene is TRBV25-1, the J gene TRBJ2-5, with D maybe TRBD2 (6 bases). The V gene's germline CDR1 is MGHDK and CDR2 SYGVNS. Trimming stripped 7 bases from V and 4 bases from J, with 16 bases between. This CDR3 has 14 residues. CDR3 bases: TGTGCCAGCACCCCGGGACTCCTAGGAGAGACCCAGTACTTC. Amino acids: CASTPGLLGETQYF.

This sequence joins TRBV20-1 and TRBJ2-4; TRBD1 might be the D (5 bases). The CDR3 extends over 14 amino acids. V gave up 5 bases and J gave up 0 bases, with 11 bases separating them. Germline assignment: CDR1 DFQATT and CDR2 SNEGSKA (reference sequence). The CDR3 protein is CSALQELAKNIQYF. The CDR3 region has the DNA TGCAGTGCTCTACAGGAGTTAGCCAAAAACATTCAGTACTTC.

The J gene is TRBJ2-7, the V gene TRBV18; D remains unclear. In germline, CDR1 is KGHSH, CDR2 LQKENI. Trimming took 5 bases from V and 5 from J, leaving 13 bases between them. This CDR3 contains 13 residues. For the CDR3, the DNA is TGTGCCAGCTCAAAGCGCACCCCGAACGAGCAGTACTTC. It codes for CASSKRTPNEQYF. Full variable domain (outside the CDR3, taken from reference TRBV18 and TRBJ2-7): NAGVMQNPRHLVRRRGQEARLRCSPMKGHSHVYWYRQLPEEGLKFMVYLQKENIIDESGMPKERFSAEFPKEGPSILRIQQVVRGDSAAYFCASSKRTPNEQYFGPGTRLTVT.

V usage is TRBV7-2 and J usage is TRBJ2-1; 10 bases are shared with TRBD2. The CDR3 has 14 residues. V was clipped by 5 bases and J by 4 bases; unmatched bases: 2. Germline V gene lookup returns CDR1 SGHTA and CDR2 FQGNSA. In DNA form, the CDR3 reads TGTGCCAGCAGCACTAGCGGGGCTTACAATGAGCAGTTCTTC. The encoded protein is CASSTSGAYNEQFF.

The chain couples TRBV25-1 to TRBJ2-1, with D possibly matching TRBD1 (5 bases). There are 15 residues in the CDR3. The germline gives CDR1 MGHDK, CDR2 SYGVNS. The germline V and J ends were trimmed by 3 bases and 3 bases, with 12 bases remaining between them. Here the CDR3 reads CASSEQGRVYNEQFF. The CDR3 DNA reads as TGTGCCAGCAGTGAGCAGGGCAGGGTCTACAATGAGCAGTTCTTC.

The chain employs TRBV20-1 and TRBJ1-2; 7 bases line up with TRBD1. J was trimmed by 3 bases and V by 6 bases; bases with no gene match: 7. Germline values: CDR1 DFQATT, CDR2 SNEGSKA (reference sequence). The CDR3 spans 13 residues. The CDR3 protein is CSAHRGSDYGYTF. The CDR3 nucleotides read TGCAGTGCACACAGGGGCTCGGACTATGGCTACACCTTC.

Regarding this clonotype: At one end, the junction sequence differs from germline, possibly due to a read error. The V gene is TRBV7-7, the J gene TRBJ2-1; 9 positions match TRBD1. Looked up from germline, CDR1 is SSHAT and CDR2 is FNYEAQ (reference sequence). The CDR3 covers 15 residues. Here the CDR3 DNA reads TGTGCTAGCAGCCCACTGGGACAGGGTAACAATGAGCAGTTCTTC. Translating it yields CASSPLGQGNNEQFF.

V gene TRBV5-4 combines with J gene TRBJ1-1, with D possibly matching TRBD1 (6 bases). The CDR3 length is 16 residues. V was pared by 0 bases and J by 5 bases, with 17 bases between. Germline V gene data show CDR1 as SGHNT and CDR2 as YYREEE (reference sequence). This CDR3 reads CASSLDRDLLGTEAFF. The CDR3 DNA follows: TGTGCCAGCAGCTTGGACAGGGACCTTCTGGGGACTGAAGCTTTCTTT. Full variable domain (outside the CDR3, taken from reference TRBV5-4 and TRBJ1-1): ETGVTQSPTHLIKTRGQQVTLRCSSQSGHNTVSWYQQALGQGPQFIFQYYREEENGRGNFPPRFSGLQFPNYSSELNVNALELDDSALYLCASSLDRDLLGTEAFFGQGTRLTVV.

The chain links TRBV29-1 to TRBJ2-3; TRBD2 matches at 9 bases. V was pared by 4 bases and J by 6 bases, with 5 bases of the junction left unmatched. Germline V CDR1 and CDR2: SQVTM, ANQGSEA. The CDR3 is 13 amino acids. The CDR3 DNA sequence: TGCAGCGTTGGTGTTGCGGGAGGGGATACGCAGTATTTT. This gives the protein CSVGVAGGDTQYF.

This clonotype was recorded only once. This chain uses TRBV29-1 with TRBJ2-3, with TRBD1 identical over 7 bases. CDR3 size: 14 residues. Germline lookup yields CDR1 SQVTM and CDR2 ANQGSEA. V was clipped by 3 bases and J by 2 bases; unmatched bases: 5. The CDR3 is CSVEVGTDTDTQYF. CDR3 DNA sequence: TGCAGCGTTGAGGTCGGGACAGACACAGATACGCAGTATTTT.